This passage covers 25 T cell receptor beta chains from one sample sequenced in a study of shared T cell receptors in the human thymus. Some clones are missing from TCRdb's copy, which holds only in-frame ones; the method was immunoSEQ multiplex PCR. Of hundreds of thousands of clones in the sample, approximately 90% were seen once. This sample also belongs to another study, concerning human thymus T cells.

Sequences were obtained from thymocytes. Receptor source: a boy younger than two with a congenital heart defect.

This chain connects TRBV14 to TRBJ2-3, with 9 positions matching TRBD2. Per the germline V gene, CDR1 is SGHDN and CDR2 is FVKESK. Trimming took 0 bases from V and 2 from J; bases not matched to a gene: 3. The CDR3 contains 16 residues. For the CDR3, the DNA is TGTGCCAGCAGCCAAGACCAGCGGGAGGTCACAGATACGCAGTATTTT. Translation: CASSQDQREVTDTQYF.

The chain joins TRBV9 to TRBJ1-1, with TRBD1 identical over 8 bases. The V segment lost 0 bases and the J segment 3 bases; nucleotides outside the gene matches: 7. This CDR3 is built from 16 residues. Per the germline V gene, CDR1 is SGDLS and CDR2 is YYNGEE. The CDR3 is CASSVGSQGAHTEAFF. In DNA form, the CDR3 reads TGTGCCAGCAGCGTAGGAAGTCAGGGGGCGCACACTGAAGCTTTCTTT.

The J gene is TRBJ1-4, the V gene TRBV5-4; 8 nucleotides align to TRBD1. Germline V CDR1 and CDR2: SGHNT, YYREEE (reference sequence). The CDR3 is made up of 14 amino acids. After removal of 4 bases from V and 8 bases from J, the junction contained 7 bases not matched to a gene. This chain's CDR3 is CASSETGVEEKLFF. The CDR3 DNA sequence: TGTGCCAGCAGCGAGACAGGGGTCGAAGAAAAACTGTTTTTT.

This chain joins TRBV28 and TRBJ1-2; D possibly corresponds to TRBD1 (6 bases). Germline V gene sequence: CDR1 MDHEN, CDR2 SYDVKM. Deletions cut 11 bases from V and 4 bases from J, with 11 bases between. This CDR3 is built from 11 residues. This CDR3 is CAGGGGYGYTF. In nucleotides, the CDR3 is TGTGCCGGGGGAGGGGGCTATGGCTACACCTTC.

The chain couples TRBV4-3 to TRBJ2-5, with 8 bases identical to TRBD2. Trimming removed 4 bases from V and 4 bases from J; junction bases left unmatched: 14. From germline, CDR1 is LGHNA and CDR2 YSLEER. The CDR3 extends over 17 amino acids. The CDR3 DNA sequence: TGCGCCAGCAGCCGGGAACCATTAGCGGGAACTCCAGAGACCCAGTACTTC. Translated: CASSREPLAGTPETQYF.

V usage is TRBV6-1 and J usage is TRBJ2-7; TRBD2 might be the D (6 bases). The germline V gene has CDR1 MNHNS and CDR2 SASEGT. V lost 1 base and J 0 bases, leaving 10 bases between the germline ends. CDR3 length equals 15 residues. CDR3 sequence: CASSEVSGRSYEQYF. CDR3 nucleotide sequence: TGTGCCAGCAGTGAAGTGAGCGGGCGCTCCTACGAGCAGTACTTC.

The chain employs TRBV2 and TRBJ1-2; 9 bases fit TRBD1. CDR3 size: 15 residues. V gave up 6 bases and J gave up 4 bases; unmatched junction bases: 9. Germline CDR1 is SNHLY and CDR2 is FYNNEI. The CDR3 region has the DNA TGTGCCAGCAGCAGGGGGGACAGGGATCGCTATGGCTACACCTTC. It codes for CASSRGDRDRYGYTF.

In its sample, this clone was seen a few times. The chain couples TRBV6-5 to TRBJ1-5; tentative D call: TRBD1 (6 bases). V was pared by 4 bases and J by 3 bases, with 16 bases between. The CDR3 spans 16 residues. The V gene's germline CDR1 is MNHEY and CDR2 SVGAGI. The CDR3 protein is CASSSYADRPNQPQHF. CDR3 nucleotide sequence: TGTGCCAGCAGTTCCTATGCGGACAGACCCAATCAGCCCCAGCATTTT.

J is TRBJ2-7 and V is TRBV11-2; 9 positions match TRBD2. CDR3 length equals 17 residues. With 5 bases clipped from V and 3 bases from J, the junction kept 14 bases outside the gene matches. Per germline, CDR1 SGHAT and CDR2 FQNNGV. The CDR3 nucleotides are TGTGCCAGCAGCCCAGTAGATCGGCTAGCGGGGCACTACGAGCAGTACTTC. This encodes CASSPVDRLAGHYEQYF.

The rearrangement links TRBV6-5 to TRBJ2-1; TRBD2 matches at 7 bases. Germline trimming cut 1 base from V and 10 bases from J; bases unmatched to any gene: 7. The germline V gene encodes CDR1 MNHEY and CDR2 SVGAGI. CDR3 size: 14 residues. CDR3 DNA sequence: TGTGCCAGCAGTTACTGGGCGGGAGAGGGGGAGCAGTTCTTC. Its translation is CASSYWAGEGEQFF.

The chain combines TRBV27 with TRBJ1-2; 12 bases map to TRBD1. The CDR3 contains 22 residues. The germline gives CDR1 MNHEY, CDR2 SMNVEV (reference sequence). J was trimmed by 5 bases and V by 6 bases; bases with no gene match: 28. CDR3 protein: CASRPFPPNFTGTGGASYGYTF. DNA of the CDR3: TGTGCCAGCAGGCCTTTCCCCCCAAACTTTACCGGGACAGGGGGCGCGAGTTATGGCTACACCTTC.

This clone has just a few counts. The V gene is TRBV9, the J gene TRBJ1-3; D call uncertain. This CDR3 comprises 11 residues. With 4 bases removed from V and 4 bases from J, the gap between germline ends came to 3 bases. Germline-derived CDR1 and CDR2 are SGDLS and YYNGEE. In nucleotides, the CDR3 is TGTGCCAGCAGCCCAGGAAACACCATATATTTT. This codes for CASSPGNTIYF.

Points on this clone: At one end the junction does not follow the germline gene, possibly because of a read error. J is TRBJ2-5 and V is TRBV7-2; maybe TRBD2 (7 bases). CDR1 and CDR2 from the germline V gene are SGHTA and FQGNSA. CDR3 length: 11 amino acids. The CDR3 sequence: CASSPKEGGDF. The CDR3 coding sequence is TGTGCCAGCAGCCCCAAAGAGGGGGGGGACTTC.

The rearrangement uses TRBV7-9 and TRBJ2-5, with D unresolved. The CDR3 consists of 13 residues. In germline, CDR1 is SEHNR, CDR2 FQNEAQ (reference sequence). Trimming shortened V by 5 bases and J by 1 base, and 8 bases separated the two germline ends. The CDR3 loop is CASSLRLQETQYF. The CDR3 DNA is TGTGCCAGCAGCCTGCGACTCCAAGAGACCCAGTACTTC. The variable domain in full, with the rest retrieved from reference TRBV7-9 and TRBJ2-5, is DTGVSQNPRHKITKRGQNVTFRCDPISEHNRLYWYRQTLGQGPEFLTYFQNEAQLEKSRLLSDRFSAERPKGSFSTLEIQRTEQGDSAMYLCASSLRLQETQYFGPGTRLLVL.

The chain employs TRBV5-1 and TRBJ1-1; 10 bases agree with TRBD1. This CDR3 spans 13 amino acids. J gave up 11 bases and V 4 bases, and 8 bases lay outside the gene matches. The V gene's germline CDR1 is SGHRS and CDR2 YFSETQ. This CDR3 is CASSRQGAIGAFF. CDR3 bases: TGCGCCAGCAGCCGACAGGGGGCTATCGGGGCTTTCTTT.

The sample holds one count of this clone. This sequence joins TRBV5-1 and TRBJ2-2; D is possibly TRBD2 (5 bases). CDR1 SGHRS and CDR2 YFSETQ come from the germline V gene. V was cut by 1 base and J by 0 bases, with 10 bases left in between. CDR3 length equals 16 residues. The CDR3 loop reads CASSLFGGSNTGELFF. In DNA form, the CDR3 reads TGCGCCAGCAGCTTGTTTGGCGGGTCGAACACCGGGGAGCTGTTTTTT.

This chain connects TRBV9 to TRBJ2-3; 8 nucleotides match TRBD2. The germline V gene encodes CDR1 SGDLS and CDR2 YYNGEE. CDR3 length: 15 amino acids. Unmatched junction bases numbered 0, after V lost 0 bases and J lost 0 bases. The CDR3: CASSVVAGSTDTQYF. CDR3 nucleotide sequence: TGTGCCAGCAGCGTAGTAGCGGGGAGCACAGATACGCAGTATTTT. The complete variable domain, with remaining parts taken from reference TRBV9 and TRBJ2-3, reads DSGVTQTPKHLITATGQRVTLRCSPRSGDLSVYWYQQSLDQGLQFLIQYYNGEERAKGNILERFSAQQFPDLHSELNLSSLELGDSALYFCASSVVAGSTDTQYFGPGTRLTVL.

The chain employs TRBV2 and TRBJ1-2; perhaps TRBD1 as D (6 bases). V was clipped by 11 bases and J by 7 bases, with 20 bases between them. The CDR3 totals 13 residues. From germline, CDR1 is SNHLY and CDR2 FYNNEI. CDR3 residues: CAPQSSGARGYTF. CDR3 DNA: TGTGCCCCCCAGTCGTCAGGGGCGCGTGGCTACACCTTC.

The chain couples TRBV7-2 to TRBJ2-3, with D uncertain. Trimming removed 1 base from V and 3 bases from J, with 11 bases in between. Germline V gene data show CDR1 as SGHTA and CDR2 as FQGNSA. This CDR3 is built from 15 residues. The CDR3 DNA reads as TGTGCCAGCAGCTTAGGGTCATTGAGGACAGATACGCAGTATTTT. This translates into CASSLGSLRTDTQYF.

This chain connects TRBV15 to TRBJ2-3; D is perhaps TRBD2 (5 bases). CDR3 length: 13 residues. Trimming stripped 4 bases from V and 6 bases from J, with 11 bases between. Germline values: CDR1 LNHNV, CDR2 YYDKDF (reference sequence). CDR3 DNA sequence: TGTGCCACCAGCACCACCACTAGGGATACGCAGTATTTT. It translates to CATSTTTRDTQYF.

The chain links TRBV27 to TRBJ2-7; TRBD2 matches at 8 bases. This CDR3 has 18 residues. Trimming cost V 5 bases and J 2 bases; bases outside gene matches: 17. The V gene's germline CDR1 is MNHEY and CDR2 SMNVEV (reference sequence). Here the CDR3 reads CASSPTRGSGSPAYEQYF. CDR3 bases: TGTGCCAGCAGTCCTACTAGGGGGAGCGGGAGTCCCGCCTACGAGCAGTACTTC.

The CDR3 spells CASSWGQGGMEAFF. DNA for the CDR3: TGTGCCAGCAGCTGGGGACAGGGAGGGATGGAAGCTTTCTTT. The chain joins TRBV11-2 to TRBJ1-1; 9 bases align to TRBD1. The junction had 8 bases not matched to a gene; V was cut back by 4 bases and J by 8 bases. This CDR3 has 14 residues. CDR1 is SGHAT and CDR2 is FQNNGV in the germline V gene. Looking up the rest from reference TRBV11-2 and TRBJ1-1 gives the full variable domain: EAGVAQSPRYKIIEKRQSVAFWCNPISGHATLYWYQQILGQGPKLLIQFQNNGVVDDSQLPKDRFSAERLKGVDSTLKIQPAKLEDSAVYLCASSWGQGGMEAFFGQGTRLTVV.

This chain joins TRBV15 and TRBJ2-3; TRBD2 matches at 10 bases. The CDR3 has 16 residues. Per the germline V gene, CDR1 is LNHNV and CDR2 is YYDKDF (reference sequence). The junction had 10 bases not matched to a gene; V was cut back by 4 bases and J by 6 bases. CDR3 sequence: CATSTDRAGGPDTQYF. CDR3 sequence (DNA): TGTGCCACCAGCACAGACAGAGCGGGAGGGCCGGATACGCAGTATTTT.

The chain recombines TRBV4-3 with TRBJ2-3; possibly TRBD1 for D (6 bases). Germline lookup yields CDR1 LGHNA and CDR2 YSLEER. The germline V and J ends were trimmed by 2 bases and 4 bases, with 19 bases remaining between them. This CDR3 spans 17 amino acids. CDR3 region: CASSQRQWAGEADTQYF. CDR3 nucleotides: TGCGCCAGCAGCCAAAGACAATGGGCAGGGGAAGCAGATACGCAGTATTTT.

The CDR3 sequence: CASSFFLGAYEQYF. The CDR3 DNA sequence: TGTGCCAGCAGCTTCTTTCTAGGGGCCTACGAGCAGTACTTC. The rearrangement joins TRBV7-6 to TRBJ2-7, with D possibly matching TRBD1 (5 bases). The CDR3 consists of 14 residues. The ends were cut back, 3 bases at V and 2 bases at J, with 11 bases in the middle. Per germline, CDR1 SGHVS and CDR2 FNYEAQ.